The sequence of this T cell receptor (beta chain) was determined in a study of blood T cells in healthy people across ages. Next came a second PCR, run for about 6 to 12 cycles, which used a sample-barcoded 5' primer along with a J-beta primer mix. A single record per CDR3 protein comes from TCRdb applying MiXCR to the 5' RACE reads. This table has 800,000 to 950,000 distinct CDR3 sequences, 40% to 60% appearing once. Germline assignment: CDR1 SGHRS and CDR2 YFSETQ. Germline trimming cut 0 bases from V and 4 bases from J; bases unmatched to any gene: 4. The CDR3 loop spans 15 amino acids. Each donor supplied roughly 9.2 milliliters of peripheral blood.

Sequencing was carried out using blood. V gene TRBV5-1 combines with J gene TRBJ1-2; 9 bases fit TRBD1. The sequence was obtained from a man aged 25-45 years in good health. CDR3 in amino acids: CASSLGQGVSYGYTF. CDR3 DNA sequence: TGCGCCAGCAGCTTGGGACAGGGGGTGAGCTATGGCTACACCTTC.